This note documents a single T cell receptor beta chain sequence. Germline assignment: CDR1 SGHVS and CDR2 FNYEAQ. Trimming took 5 bases from V and 3 from J; bases not matched to a gene: 9. The CDR3 runs to 16 residues. The data belong to a study of blood T cell repertoires in COVID-19. Study context: PBMCs, B-cell-depleted T cells, or T cells provided the cDNA or gDNA that made up the material.

How the authors handled the data: Estimates of nucleated cell counts were drawn from the amplification of reference gene primers. Produced via immunoSEQ multiplex PCR; TCRdb's table is partial and in-frame only. For V, J and clone size, that table is used; D and trimming come from the DNA. Of some 240,000 clones listed, approximately 88% are singletons. Within the 2 weeks before study entry, each person in the exposed group met a COVID-19 case. The chain is built from TRBV7-6 and TRBJ2-1; 8 bases match TRBD2. What was sequenced was PBMCs or T cells enriched from blood (not recorded which). The sequence derives from a woman in her thirties or forties who had been exposed to COVID-19. The CDR3 reads CASSGGAGVDYNEQFF. DNA for the CDR3: TGTGCCAGCAGCGGAGGAGCGGGAGTAGACTACAATGAGCAGTTCTTC.